Listed below are T cell receptor beta chains from one sample, sequenced in a study of T-cell memory formation after mild COVID-19. TCRdb re-called the 5' RACE reads with MiXCR, one entry per CDR3 protein. The table has some 150,000 distinct CDR3 sequences, 11% to 15% seen once. The specimen was PBMCs or a T cell subset sorted from them (not recorded which). These receptors all stem from an adult woman who had mild COVID-19 (a few samples of this study predate the infection). Cell type and time point are not known. Both conserved end residues are part of each CDR3. Fields, in order: CDR3 protein, CDR3 DNA, V gene, clone size, D gene, J gene. The D gene is left open where the match is weak. Size is stated for part of the rows, as once, few or many counts, or as a class when the clone is expanded.

CATSRDILSSYEQYF	TGTGCCACCAGCCGGGACATCCTGAGCTCCTACGAGCAGTACTTC	TRBV15	NA	NA	TRBJ2-7
CASSATPTSGVMTNTGELFF	TGTGCCAGCAGCGCAACACCGACTAGCGGGGTAATGACGAACACCGGGGAGCTGTTTTTT	TRBV3-1	NA	TRBD2	TRBJ2-2
CASSGGEGGQYF	TGTGCCAGTAGTGGGGGGGAAGGAGGGCAGTACTTC	TRBV19	few	TRBD2	TRBJ2-7
CASSSGAGPSYEQYF	TGTGCCAGCAGCTCGGGGGCAGGGCCCTCCTACGAGCAGTACTTC	TRBV11-3	few	NA	TRBJ2-7
CASSWGQLEKLFF	TGTGCCAGCAGTTGGGGACAGCTAGAAAAACTGTTTTTT	TRBV6-6	many	TRBD1	TRBJ1-4
CSVGEDRDSYEQYF	TGCAGCGTTGGAGAGGACAGGGACTCCTACGAGCAGTACTTC	TRBV29-1	NA	TRBD1	TRBJ2-7
CSARSGGNAEAFF	TGCAGTGCTAGATCTGGGGGTAACGCTGAAGCTTTCTTT	TRBV20-1	NA	NA	TRBJ1-1
CASSERGYEQFF	TGTGCCAGCAGTGAACGAGGCTATGAGCAGTTCTTC	TRBV2	NA	NA	TRBJ2-1
CSVESGAWGETQYF	TGCAGCGTTGAGAGCGGGGCGTGGGGGGAGACCCAGTACTTC	TRBV29-1	few	TRBD2	TRBJ2-5
CASSFELAGGPYEQYF	TGTGCCAGCAGCTTCGAACTAGCGGGGGGGCCGTACGAGCAGTACTTC	TRBV7-6	few	TRBD2	TRBJ2-7
CASSQPGVRELFF	TGCGCCAGCAGCCAACCAGGGGTCCGGGAGCTGTTTTTT	TRBV4-1	few	NA	TRBJ2-2
CASSGINNEQFF	TGTGCCAGCAGCGGAATAAACAATGAGCAGTTCTTC	TRBV12-3/TRBV12-4	few	NA	TRBJ2-1
CASSYSIQGWTEAFF	TGTGCCAGCAGTTACTCGATACAGGGTTGGACTGAAGCTTTCTTT	TRBV6-5	few	NA	TRBJ1-1
CASTPLASSSYEQYF	TGTGCCAGCACGCCCCTCGCGAGCTCTTCCTACGAGCAGTACTTC	TRBV7-2	few	NA	TRBJ2-7
CASSPPHNEQFF	TGTGCCAGCAGCCCGCCCCACAATGAGCAGTTCTTC	TRBV7-9	few	NA	TRBJ2-1
CASSFLRTRSTDTQYF	TGTGCCAGCAGCTTCTTAAGGACTAGAAGCACAGATACGCAGTATTTT	TRBV7-8	few	TRBD2	TRBJ2-3
CASSGREGAYYEQYF	TGTGCCAGCAGCGGTAGGGAGGGGGCGTACTACGAGCAGTACTTC	TRBV9	NA	NA	TRBJ2-7
CASSLTAGTEAFF	TGTGCCAGCAGCTTAACTGCCGGGACTGAAGCTTTCTTT	TRBV7-3	NA	NA	TRBJ1-1
CASSPYGESYEQYF	TGTGCCAGCAGCCCCTATGGCGAGTCCTACGAGCAGTACTTC	TRBV11-3	NA	NA	TRBJ2-7
CASSERGDRDYEQYF	TGTGCCAGCAGTGAACGGGGGGACAGAGATTACGAGCAGTACTTC	TRBV2	NA	NA	TRBJ2-7
CASSHDGQAPSGELFF	TGTGCCAGCAGCCACGATGGACAGGCACCCTCAGGGGAGCTGTTTTTT	TRBV14	NA	TRBD1	TRBJ2-2
CASSLARTTYEQYF	TGCGCCAGCAGCTTGGCCCGGACGACCTACGAGCAGTACTTC	TRBV5-1	NA	NA	TRBJ2-7
CSASGEGGAYNEQFF	TGCAGTGCTAGTGGCGAAGGTGGGGCCTACAATGAGCAGTTCTTC	TRBV20-1	NA	NA	TRBJ2-1
CASSQVRTSGAYEQYF	TGCGCCAGCAGCCAGGTTAGGACTAGCGGAGCCTACGAGCAGTACTTC	TRBV4-3	NA	TRBD2	TRBJ2-7
CASTLIGLAGVGEQFF	TGTGCCAGCACCTTAATAGGACTAGCGGGAGTAGGTGAGCAGTTCTTC	TRBV27	NA	TRBD2	TRBJ2-1
CASSGTSGGEYNEQFF	TGTGCCAGCAGCGGGACTAGCGGGGGGGAATACAATGAGCAGTTCTTC	TRBV11-1	NA	TRBD2	TRBJ2-1
CASSLRAATEAFF	TGTGCCAGCTCACTCCGGGCAGCCACTGAAGCTTTCTTT	TRBV18	NA	NA	TRBJ1-1
CASSYFVVDTQYF	TGTGCCAGCAGTTACTTCGTCGTGGATACGCAGTATTTT	TRBV6-2/TRBV6-3	NA	NA	TRBJ2-3
CASSVEDTEAFF	TGTGCCAGCAGCGTAGAGGACACTGAAGCTTTCTTT	TRBV9	NA	NA	TRBJ1-1
CATSDGDREEGNEQFF	TGTGCCACCAGTGACGGGGACAGGGAAGAAGGGAATGAGCAGTTCTTC	TRBV24-1	few	TRBD1	TRBJ2-1
CASSLGTGVNQPQHF	TGTGCCAGCAGTTTAGGAACAGGGGTGAATCAGCCCCAGCATTTT	TRBV27	NA	TRBD1	TRBJ1-5
CSARGQTGEVTEAFF	TGCAGTGCTAGAGGGCAGACAGGGGAGGTCACTGAAGCTTTCTTT	TRBV20-1	NA	TRBD1	TRBJ1-1